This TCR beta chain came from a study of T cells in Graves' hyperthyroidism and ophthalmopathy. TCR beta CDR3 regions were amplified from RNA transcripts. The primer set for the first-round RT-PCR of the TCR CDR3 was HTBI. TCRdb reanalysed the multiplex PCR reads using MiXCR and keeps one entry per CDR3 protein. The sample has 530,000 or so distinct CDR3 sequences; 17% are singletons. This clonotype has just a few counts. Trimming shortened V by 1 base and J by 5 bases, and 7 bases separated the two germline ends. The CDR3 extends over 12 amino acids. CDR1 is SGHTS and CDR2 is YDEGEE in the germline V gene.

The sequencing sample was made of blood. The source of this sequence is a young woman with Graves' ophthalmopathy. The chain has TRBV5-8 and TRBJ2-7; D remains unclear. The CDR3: CASSLSRHEQYF. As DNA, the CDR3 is TGTGCCAGCAGCTTGTCGAGGCACGAGCAGTACTTC.